The 32 T cell receptor beta chains given below trace back to one sample, sequenced in a study of blood T cells in healthy people across ages. Through a sample-barcoded 5' primer and a J-beta primer mix, a second PCR was run for roughly 6 to 12 cycles. MiXCR, run by TCRdb on the 5' RACE reads, gives a single entry per CDR3 protein. The sample holds about 1.4 million distinct CDR3 sequences, approximately 59% seen once. Sequences were obtained from blood. The receptors come from a man aged 18 to 29 in good health.

Regarding this clonotype: At one end the junction does not follow the germline gene, possibly because of a read error. This chain joins TRBV5-6 and TRBJ2-7; tentatively, D is TRBD1 (5 bases). The germline V gene encodes CDR1 SGHDT and CDR2 YYEEEE. CDR3 length: 12 residues. In nucleotides, the CDR3 is TGTGCCAACAGCTTGCTCAGGGCCGAGCAGTACTTC. Translated, it gives CANSLLRAEQYF.

The chain joins TRBV24-1 to TRBJ2-3; 12 bases are shared with TRBD2. CDR1 and CDR2 (germline): KGHDR, SFDVKD. V shed 3 bases, J shed 2 bases, and the junction held 2 bases outside the gene matches. The CDR3 has 16 residues. The CDR3 sequence is CATSDRTSGDTDTQYF. In DNA form, the CDR3 reads TGTGCCACCAGTGATCGGACTAGCGGGGACACAGATACGCAGTATTTT.

V and J are TRBV15 and TRBJ2-5; no clear D. This CDR3 is built from 14 residues. Trimming took 0 bases from V and 5 from J, leaving 10 bases between them. Germline V gene sequence: CDR1 LNHNV, CDR2 YYDKDF (reference sequence). This chain's CDR3 is CATSRDWGRETQYF. DNA for the CDR3: TGTGCCACCAGCAGAGATTGGGGAAGGGAGACCCAGTACTTC.

The chain links TRBV5-1 to TRBJ1-2; TRBD1 matches 7 bases. This CDR3 has 15 amino acids. The trim removed 4 bases at V and 5 bases at J, leaving 11 bases unmatched. Germline loops: CDR1 SGHRS, CDR2 YFSETQ. The CDR3 sequence is CASSPGDRSFYGYTF. CDR3 in DNA: TGCGCCAGCAGCCCCGGGGACAGATCGTTTTATGGCTACACCTTC.

In this sample, this clonotype turned up a few times. The chain carries TRBV29-1 and TRBJ2-1; 10 positions match TRBD1. This CDR3 is built from 13 residues. With V trimmed by 3 bases and J by 9 bases, 5 bases remained unmatched. Germline V gene sequence: CDR1 SQVTM, CDR2 ANQGSEA. The CDR3 nucleotides are TGCAGCGTTGATCCGGGACAGGGGTTTGAGCAGTTCTTC. It translates to CSVDPGQGFEQFF.

The table lists this clonotype with a few counts. CDR3 sequence reads: CSVESFEVTTDTQYF. CDR3 DNA: TGCAGCGTTGAATCGTTCGAAGTTACAACAGATACGCAGTATTTT. V is TRBV29-1 and J is TRBJ2-3; D remains unclear. The CDR3 is 15 amino acids. Germline CDR1 is SQVTM and CDR2 is ANQGSEA. V was shortened by 2 bases and J by 3 bases, with 15 bases between the two germline ends.

The rearrangement uses TRBV7-2 and TRBJ1-2; D ambiguous. This CDR3 is built from 16 residues. Looked up from germline, CDR1 is SGHTA and CDR2 is FQGNSA. The V end lost 0 bases, the J end lost 6 bases, and 17 bases lay between the germline ends. The CDR3 sequence: CASSLARLSFLDGYTF. The CDR3 DNA reads TGTGCCAGCAGCTTAGCGCGTTTAAGTTTTTTGGATGGCTACACCTTC. Full variable domain (missing parts from reference TRBV7-2 and TRBJ1-2): GAGVSQSPSNKVTEKGKDVELRCDPISGHTALYWYRQSLGQGLEFLIYFQGNSAPDKSGLPSDRFSAERTGGSVSTLTIQRTQQEDSAVYLCASSLARLSFLDGYTFGSGTRLTVV.

The V gene is TRBV20-1, the J gene TRBJ2-7; TRBD2 might be the D (6 bases). The J call could be wrong; TRBJ2-5 is a better fit for the DNA end. The CDR3 has 17 amino acids. The germline V gene has CDR1 DFQATT and CDR2 SNEGSKA (reference sequence). CDR3 protein: CSARDTSSRAGRETQYF. For the CDR3, the DNA is TGCAGTGCTAGAGATACGTCCTCCAGGGCAGGGAGGGAGACCCAGTACTTC.

The table lists this clonotype with a few counts. The chain couples TRBV13 to TRBJ2-3; D may be TRBD2 (5 bases). V lost 2 bases and J lost 6, with 15 bases in between. CDR3 size: 15 residues. Germline values: CDR1 PRHDT, CDR2 FYEKMQ (reference sequence). CDR3 amino acids: CASSLFAGFRDTQYF. CDR3 DNA sequence: TGTGCCAGCAGCTTATTCGCGGGCTTTCGGGATACGCAGTATTTT.

This clonotype turned up a few times. The rearrangement joins TRBV13 to TRBJ2-5; TRBD2 matches at 10 bases. The V segment lost 0 bases and the J segment 0 bases; nucleotides outside the gene matches: 7. Germline V CDR1 and CDR2: PRHDT, FYEKMQ (reference sequence). The CDR3 extends over 18 amino acids. CDR3 bases: TGTGCCAGCAGCTTAGGCCCACCTAGCGGGAGTCACCAAGAGACCCAGTACTTC. Protein: CASSLGPPSGSHQETQYF. Complete variable domain (other parts from reference TRBV13 and TRBJ2-5): AAGVIQSPRHLIKEKRETATLKCYPIPRHDTVYWYQQGPGQDPQFLISFYEKMQSDKGSIPDRFSAQQFSDYHSELNMSSLELGDSALYFCASSLGPPSGSHQETQYFGPGTRLLVL.

The V and J genes are TRBV2 and TRBJ1-2; tentative D call: TRBD1 (5 bases). The CDR3 covers 15 residues. Between the trimmed V and J ends, which lost 7 bases and 5 bases, there was a span of 20 bases. Germline lookup yields CDR1 SNHLY and CDR2 FYNNEI. As DNA, the CDR3 is TGTGCCAGCAAGAGGGAATGGGTAGGGGTTTATGGCTACACCTTC. It specifies CASKREWVGVYGYTF. The full variable domain, with the rest looked up from reference TRBV2 and TRBJ1-2, is EPEVTQTPSHQVTQMGQEVILRCVPISNHLYFYWYRQILGQKVEFLVSFYNNEISEKSEIFDDQFSVERPDGSNFTLKIRSTKLEDSAMYFCASKREWVGVYGYTFGSGTRLTVV.

The chain employs TRBV7-9 and TRBJ2-3; D is unresolved. V lost 4 bases and J lost 4, with 9 bases in between. CDR3 length: 13 amino acids. Germline values: CDR1 SEHNR, CDR2 FQNEAQ (reference sequence). CDR3 in amino acids: CASSSSGADTQYF. The CDR3 nucleotides read TGTGCCAGCAGCTCCTCTGGAGCAGATACGCAGTATTTT.

The gene calls are TRBV11-2 and TRBJ2-1, with TRBD2 identical over 14 bases. V lost 7 bases, J lost 9 bases, and 8 bases stayed unmatched. This CDR3 spans 15 amino acids. From germline, CDR1 is SGHAT and CDR2 FQNNGV. This CDR3 reads CASNPGLAGVGEQFF. The CDR3 coding sequence is TGTGCCAGCAACCCGGGACTAGCGGGAGTAGGTGAGCAGTTCTTC.

Only a few counts were recorded for this clonotype. The J gene is TRBJ1-2, the V gene TRBV3-1; D is uncertain. The ends were cut back, 2 bases at V and 0 bases at J, with 4 bases in the middle. Germline V gene sequence: CDR1 LGHDT, CDR2 YNNKEL (reference sequence). This CDR3 comprises 13 residues. The CDR3 reads CASSQPTNYGYTF. The CDR3 DNA reads as TGTGCCAGCAGCCAACCTACTAACTATGGCTACACCTTC.

This sequence joins TRBV18 and TRBJ2-2; D uncertain. CDR3 length: 13 residues. Trimming took off 3 bases at V and 2 bases at J, with 4 bases between the two ends. Germline CDR1 reads KGHSH; CDR2 reads LQKENI. The CDR3 DNA reads TGTGCCAGCTCACCTGACAACACCGGGGAGCTGTTTTTT. Its protein product is CASSPDNTGELFF.

V usage is TRBV28 and J usage is TRBJ2-3; 11 bases fit TRBD2. Trimming took 5 bases from V and 6 from J; bases not matched to a gene: 7. This CDR3 is built from 15 residues. Germline assignment: CDR1 MDHEN and CDR2 SYDVKM. The CDR3 loop reads CASSKPGTSGDTQYF. CDR3 coding DNA: TGTGCCAGCAGTAAACCCGGGACTAGCGGTGATACGCAGTATTTT.

The V call is TRBV4-1, the J call TRBJ1-2, with a possible D match to TRBD1 (6 bases). The ends were cut back, 3 bases at V and 4 bases at J, with 18 bases in the middle. Looked up from germline, CDR1 is MGHRA and CDR2 is YSYEKL. This CDR3 is built from 16 residues. CDR3 sequence reads: CASSQEGEGGSYGYTF. The CDR3 nucleotides are TGCGCCAGCAGCCAGGAGGGTGAGGGGGGGAGCTATGGCTACACCTTC.

V usage is TRBV20-1 and J usage is TRBJ1-5; D gene ambiguous. Trimming pared 4 bases from V and 3 bases from J, leaving 19 bases between. CDR1 is DFQATT and CDR2 is SNEGSKA in the germline V gene (reference sequence). This CDR3 has 16 residues. The CDR3 DNA is TGCAGTGCTAAACAGTTGGGAAACCCCATCAATCAGCCCCAGCATTTT. The encoded protein is CSAKQLGNPINQPQHF.

The gene calls are TRBV12-5 and TRBJ1-1, with D uncertain. The CDR3 runs to 13 residues. Trimming cost V 7 bases and J 5 bases, with 14 bases left between them. CDR1 and CDR2 from the germline V gene are LGHNT and FRNRAP. The CDR3 DNA reads as TGTGCTAGTGCCCCGGGTGGGCTTACTGAAGCTTTCTTT. It codes for CASAPGGLTEAFF.

CDR3: CSVVPGLAGEQFF. CDR3 DNA: TGCAGCGTTGTCCCGGGACTAGCGGGAGAACAGTTCTTC. The chain is built from TRBV29-1 and TRBJ2-1; 14 nucleotides line up with TRBD2. The junction had 6 bases not matched to a gene; V was cut back by 4 bases and J by 13 bases. This CDR3 contains 13 residues. Looked up from germline, CDR1 is SQVTM and CDR2 is ANQGSEA.

The V call is TRBV20-1, the J call TRBJ2-7, with D uncertain. Trimming took off 0 bases at V and 0 bases at J, with 9 bases between the two ends. This CDR3 is 14 amino acids long. The germline V gene encodes CDR1 DFQATT and CDR2 SNEGSKA (reference sequence). The chain's CDR3 is CSARDRSVSYEQYF. The CDR3 region has the DNA TGCAGTGCTAGAGATCGGTCGGTCTCCTACGAGCAGTACTTC.

This chain uses TRBV29-1 with TRBJ2-1; weak D call: TRBD1 (6 bases). Germline V CDR1 and CDR2: SQVTM, ANQGSEA. There are 16 residues in the CDR3. Trimming took 2 bases from V and 5 from J, leaving 19 bases between them. CDR3: CSVEFGGQKGHNEQFF. For the CDR3, the DNA is TGCAGCGTTGAATTTGGGGGCCAAAAGGGGCACAATGAGCAGTTCTTC.

As to this clonotype: A junction end diverges from the germline sequence, so it may reflect a read error. The gene calls are TRBV6-1 and TRBJ1-5; D perhaps matches TRBD1 (6 bases). Germline V lookup: CDR1 MNHNS, CDR2 SASEGT. The CDR3 covers 17 residues. In DNA form, the CDR3 reads TGTACCAGCAGTGGGGGGGGTCCCGGGACAATTAATCAGCCCCAGCATTTT. Encoded protein: CTSSGGGPGTINQPQHF.

This chain links TRBV2 with TRBJ2-7, with D perhaps TRBD2 (7 bases). The J call may be wrong; the DNA end is better matched by TRBJ2-5. The CDR3 runs to 14 residues. In germline, CDR1 is SNHLY, CDR2 FYNNEI. Here the CDR3 DNA reads TGTGCCAGCAATCCAGGGGAGGGCCAAGAGACCCAGTACTTC. Translated: CASNPGEGQETQYF.

This rearrangement joins TRBV6-5 to TRBJ1-5, with TRBD1 identical over 7 bases. The CDR3 loop spans 15 amino acids. From germline, CDR1 is MNHEY and CDR2 SVGAGI. V lost 5 bases to trimming and J lost 3 bases; unmatched junction nucleotides: 7. CDR3 region: CASSPGTADNQPQHF. CDR3 nucleotide sequence: TGTGCCAGCAGTCCCGGGACAGCCGACAATCAGCCCCAGCATTTT.

The rearrangement uses TRBV7-2 and TRBJ1-2; tentatively, D is TRBD1 (6 bases). Per germline, CDR1 SGHTA and CDR2 FQGNSA. The germline V and J ends were trimmed by 2 bases and 4 bases, with 11 bases remaining between them. The CDR3 has 14 residues. The CDR3 is CASSLMGGGYGYTF. Here the CDR3 DNA reads TGTGCCAGCAGCTTAATGGGGGGCGGCTATGGCTACACCTTC.

V usage is TRBV25-1 and J usage is TRBJ1-2; no firm D call. The V end was cut by 3 bases, the J end by 4 bases, with 6 bases between. The CDR3 consists of 12 residues. Germline V gene sequence: CDR1 MGHDK, CDR2 SYGVNS. The chain's CDR3 is CASSDYSYGYTF. DNA of the CDR3: TGTGCCAGCAGTGACTACAGCTATGGCTACACCTTC.

The chain is built from TRBV6-2 or TRBV6-3 and TRBJ2-4; 13 bases match TRBD2. The J call may not be correct, given that the DNA end is closer to TRBJ2-7. The germline V gene encodes CDR1 MNHEY and CDR2 SVGEGT. CDR3 length: 16 residues. CDR3 DNA sequence: TGTGCCAGCAGTTACCAGGGACTAGCGGGACCCTACGAGCAGTACTTC. It specifies CASSYQGLAGPYEQYF.

J is TRBJ2-7 and V is TRBV29-1, with 9 positions matching TRBD1. V shed 6 bases and J 6 bases; nucleotides not matched to a gene: 9. The CDR3 totals 13 residues. The germline V gene encodes CDR1 SQVTM and CDR2 ANQGSEA. CDR3 sequence (DNA): TGCAGCGTAGACCCGGGACAGGGCCTCGAGCAGTACTTC. Encoded protein: CSVDPGQGLEQYF.

The CDR3 bases are TGCGCCAGCAGCCCAGACCACTCGGACGGGACTGAAGCTTTCTTT. It codes for CASSPDHSDGTEAFF. The chain employs TRBV4-1 and TRBJ1-1; D not certain. The V gene lost 4 bases and the J gene lost 5 bases, with 17 bases spanning the gap. This CDR3 comprises 15 residues. Germline V gene sequence: CDR1 MGHRA, CDR2 YSYEKL.

The chain links TRBV9 to TRBJ2-1, with unresolved D. The V and J ends lost 0 bases and 4 bases respectively, with 11 bases between them. CDR3 length: 15 amino acids. Germline lookup yields CDR1 SGDLS and CDR2 YYNGEE. CDR3 region: CASSVEPGYYNEQFF. The CDR3 region has the DNA TGTGCCAGCAGCGTAGAACCGGGTTATTACAATGAGCAGTTCTTC.

This clonotype was counted once. This chain links TRBV7-9 with TRBJ1-2; 10 positions match TRBD1. CDR1 and CDR2 from the germline V gene are SEHNR and FQNEAQ (reference sequence). With V trimmed by 3 bases and J by 3 bases, 4 bases remained unmatched. The CDR3 is 15 amino acids. CDR3 in DNA: TGTGCCAGCAGCTTTGGAGGGACAGGGGACTATGGCTACACCTTC. It codes for CASSFGGTGDYGYTF.